This TCR beta chain stems from a study of CD8+ T cells in alopecia areata. Study-wide background: In an open-label trial, patients got 5 to 10 mg tofacitinib twice daily. Study results and caveats: Lesional scalp exceeded normal scalp in clonality, especially in alopecia totalis/universalis.

Both peripheral blood and punch biopsies of lesional scalp skin were obtained from patients who had alopecia areata. Sorting of CD4+ and CD8+ T cells was performed on PBMCs. This CDR3 is built from 13 residues. Germline CDR1 reads SGHRS; CDR2 reads YFSETQ. J was trimmed by 1 base and V by 4 bases; bases with no gene match: 2. This clone was recorded a few times. Its antigen is still unknown. Other DNA sequences of this sample code for an identical CDR3. cDNA reverse transcribed from extracted RNA served as the sequencing template. Clones were read by immunoSEQ multiplex PCR, and TCRdb kept only the in-frame ones, dropping some. Among some 170,000 clones listed, less than 80% were seen once.

The sequencing used CD8+ T cells sorted from blood, collected at week 0. The rearrangement uses TRBV5-1 and TRBJ2-7, with 7 bases that match TRBD2. This TCR was recovered from a human donor with alopecia areata. The CDR3 nucleotides read TGCGCCAGCAGCAGCGGGGAGTCCTACGAGCAGTACTTC. This gives the protein CASSSGESYEQYF.